This TCR beta chain originates from a study of shared clonotypes between healthy human individuals. The study drew its donors from healthy HIV-negative adults without recent acute infections or vaccinations. CD45RA-negative memory and CD45RA+ naive subsets were split from the CD4+ cells. Findings of the study overall: Specimens sampled were limited to blood, with tissue repertoires likely differing. Naive subsets generally had larger estimated richness than memory subsets.

Sequencing was performed with immunoSEQ multiplex PCR; in TCRdb, only in-frame clones are kept and a portion is missing. This sample carries 2.3 million or so clones, more than 85% of them seen once, and the ten largest clones take about 0.39%. Trimming cost V 2 bases and J 0 bases, with 14 bases left between them. CDR1 and CDR2 (germline): LNHNV, YYDKDF (reference sequence). This CDR3 region has 17 residues. A word on this clone: The antigen is undetermined.

Material for sequencing was naive CD4+ T cells from PBMCs. Subset reported: CD45RA+ positively selected. The receptor comes from a man aged 18 to 35 in good health. Some clones in this sample may be carry-over from other donors' samples. This chain uses TRBV15 with TRBJ1-5, with D unclear. CDR3 nucleotide sequence: TGTGCCACCAGCAGACTACAGAGACCTAATAGCAATCAGCCCCAGCATTTT. Protein product: CATSRLQRPNSNQPQHF.